A single sample gave rise to the 30 T cell receptor beta chains below, sequenced in a study of CD8+ T cells in alopecia areata. RNA extraction and reverse transcription yielded cDNA as sequencing template. Libraries were prepared by immunoSEQ multiplex PCR; TCRdb keeps only in-frame clonotypes and omits some of them. The profile covers about 150,000 clones, with approximately 60% appearing a single time and 35% to 40% taken by the ten largest. Sequenced sample: CD8+ T cells sorted from blood. The receptors were sampled from a human donor in good health.

The rearrangement uses TRBV7-3 and TRBJ2-1; the match to TRBD2 covers 8 bases. Looked up from germline, CDR1 is SGHTA and CDR2 is FQGTGA. The ends lost 2 bases at V and 8 bases at J; junction bases unmatched: 8. The CDR3 consists of 15 residues. CDR3 residues: CASSLAAGGLDEQFF. In nucleotides, the CDR3 is TGTGCCAGCAGCTTAGCGGCGGGAGGTCTCGATGAGCAGTTCTTC.

V usage is TRBV6-5 and J usage is TRBJ2-7; D unclear. This CDR3 is built from 11 residues. V lost 4 bases to trimming and J lost 4 bases, with 5 bases between them. Germline V CDR1 and CDR2: MNHEY, SVGAGI. As DNA, the CDR3 is TGTGCCAGCAGTTCCATGTACGAGCAGTACTTC. This translates into CASSSMYEQYF.

This clone is a singleton in its sample. The chain combines TRBV9 with TRBJ1-2, with D possibly being TRBD1 (6 bases). The CDR3 extends over 14 amino acids. Germline V gene lookup returns CDR1 SGDLS and CDR2 YYNGEE. V gave up 1 base and J gave up 8 bases, with 15 bases separating them. CDR3 protein: CASSVSWGAEGYTF. CDR3 nucleotides: TGTGCCAGCAGCGTATCGTGGGGGGCTGAGGGCTACACCTTC.

Details on this clone: The same CDR3 is also encoded by other DNA sequences in this sample. This chain joins TRBV10-3 and TRBJ2-7; D gene ambiguous. CDR1 ENHRY and CDR2 SYGVKD come from the germline V gene. V was cut by 0 bases and J by 6 bases, with 3 bases left in between. The CDR3 totals 11 residues. CDR3 in DNA: TGTGCCATCAGTGAGTCGCTCGAGCAGTACTTC. Translating it yields CAISESLEQYF.

The chain has TRBV5-4 and TRBJ2-2, with 10 bases lining up with TRBD1. Germline V gene data show CDR1 as SGHNT and CDR2 as YYREEE (reference sequence). Unmatched junction bases numbered 13, after V lost 4 bases and J lost 4 bases. This CDR3 spans 18 amino acids. The CDR3, as DNA: TGTGCCAGCAGCCCGGGGACAGGGGAGTACGAGCCCACCGGGGAGCTGTTTTTT. Its protein is CASSPGTGEYEPTGELFF. Based on the CDR3 plus reference TRBV5-4 and TRBJ2-2, the full variable domain is ETGVTQSPTHLIKTRGQQVTLRCSSQSGHNTVSWYQQALGQGPQFIFQYYREEENGRGNFPPRFSGLQFPNYSSELNVNALELDDSALYLCASSPGTGEYEPTGELFFGEGSRLTVL.

There are a few counts of this clone. The chain links TRBV9 to TRBJ2-5; D possibly corresponds to TRBD2 (6 bases). Deletions cut 0 bases from V and 5 bases from J, with 14 bases between. Germline lookup yields CDR1 SGDLS and CDR2 YYNGEE. The CDR3 is made up of 15 amino acids. CDR3 bases: TGTGCCAGCAGCGTAGAATCCGGGGGATGGGAGACCCAGTACTTC. It translates to CASSVESGGWETQYF.

The chain employs TRBV5-4 and TRBJ2-7; TRBD1 matches 9 bases. This CDR3 is built from 12 residues. V was clipped by 9 bases and J by 6 bases; unmatched bases: 7. CDR1 is SGHNT, CDR2 YYREEE, per germline (reference sequence). DNA for the CDR3: TGTGCCATCCCAGACAGGGGGGGCGAGCAGTACTTC. Its protein product is CAIPDRGGEQYF.

J is TRBJ2-1 and V is TRBV27; D unclear. Trimming took 3 bases from V and 8 from J, leaving 5 bases between them. The CDR3 has 11 residues. The germline V gene has CDR1 MNHEY and CDR2 SMNVEV (reference sequence). CDR3 amino acids: CASSFDYEQFF. Written as DNA, the CDR3 is TGTGCCAGCAGTTTCGACTATGAGCAGTTCTTC.

The V gene is TRBV2, the J gene TRBJ1-1; D ambiguous. This CDR3 region has 15 residues. V dropped 0 bases and J dropped 3 bases, with 11 bases sitting between them. The V gene's germline CDR1 is SNHLY and CDR2 FYNNEI. DNA of the CDR3: TGTGCCAGCAGTGAAGCTCCTACGGCGTACACTGAAGCTTTCTTT. As protein: CASSEAPTAYTEAFF.

The chain is built from TRBV7-9 and TRBJ2-7; 7 bases agree with TRBD1. CDR3 length equals 13 residues. Looked up from germline, CDR1 is SEHNR and CDR2 is FQNEAQ (reference sequence). With V trimmed by 5 bases and J by 1 base, 2 bases remained unmatched. CDR3 residues: CASSEGQSYEQYF. The CDR3 nucleotides read TGTGCCAGCAGCGAGGGACAGTCCTACGAGCAGTACTTC.

The chain links TRBV7-9 to TRBJ2-7; 8 bases match TRBD1. The CDR3 has 14 amino acids. The V gene end was trimmed by 4 bases and the J gene end by 6 bases; junction bases not matched to a gene: 8. Germline assignment: CDR1 SEHNR and CDR2 FQNEAQ (reference sequence). CDR3 nucleotide sequence: TGTGCCAGCAGCTCCGGGACAGGTGGAACCGAGCAGTACTTC. Translating it yields CASSSGTGGTEQYF.

The chain has TRBV7-9 and TRBJ2-7; D is unclear. The CDR3 runs to 11 residues. Germline V gene sequence: CDR1 SEHNR, CDR2 FQNEAQ (reference sequence). V was pared by 5 bases and J by 3 bases, with 5 bases between. The CDR3 region has the DNA TGTGCCAGCAGCACGAGCTACGAGCAGTACTTC. Protein product: CASSTSYEQYF.

The sample holds many counts of this clone. CDR3 loop: CASSLRVLLRETEAFF. Written as DNA, the CDR3 is TGTGCCAGCAGCTTGCGCGTCCTTCTCAGGGAGACTGAAGCTTTCTTT. The gene calls are TRBV5-4 and TRBJ1-1, with a weak D call TRBD1 (5 bases). The CDR3 is made up of 16 amino acids. CDR1 SGHNT and CDR2 YYREEE come from the germline V gene (reference sequence). V was shortened by 1 base and J by 5 bases, with 18 bases between the two germline ends.

This sequence joins TRBV15 and TRBJ2-7, with 9 bases lining up with TRBD1. V shed 1 base and J 9 bases; nucleotides not matched to a gene: 10. The germline gives CDR1 LNHNV, CDR2 YYDKDF (reference sequence). The CDR3 extends over 15 amino acids. The CDR3 nucleotides read TGTGCCACCAGCAGAGTGGGACAGGGCGATCTAATGCAGTACTTC. Encoded protein: CATSRVGQGDLMQYF.

This clone was recorded a few times. The V and J genes are TRBV4-1 and TRBJ2-7, with a possible D match to TRBD1 (6 bases). The germline CDR1 and CDR2 sequences are MGHRA and YSYEKL. V shed 3 bases and J shed 4 bases, with 19 bases lying between them. This CDR3 is 16 amino acids long. CDR3 in DNA: TGCGCCAGCAGCCAGACCCAGGGGAGTGGGGCTTACGAGCAGTACTTC. This codes for CASSQTQGSGAYEQYF.

The J gene is TRBJ2-7, the V gene TRBV29-1, with TRBD1 as a possible D gene (6 bases). The germline V gene has CDR1 SQVTM and CDR2 ANQGSEA. This CDR3 is 13 amino acids long. Trimming took 8 bases from V and 0 from J, leaving 14 bases between them. The CDR3 region is CSCLGGASYEQYF. DNA of the CDR3: TGCAGCTGCCTAGGGGGAGCCTCCTACGAGCAGTACTTC.

As DNA, the CDR3 is TGTGCCAGCAGTCTATCTTGGGGACAGAAGATCTACAATGAGCAGTTCTTC. This encodes CASSLSWGQKIYNEQFF. The genes are TRBV5-6 and TRBJ2-1; the match to TRBD1 covers 7 bases. The germline V gene has CDR1 SGHDT and CDR2 YYEEEE. V gave up 5 bases and J gave up 3 bases; unmatched junction bases: 14. The CDR3 length is 17 residues.

The chain joins TRBV4-1 to TRBJ2-7; tentatively, D is TRBD1 or TRBD2 (5 bases each). V lost 1 base and J lost 0, with 16 bases in between. Germline V lookup: CDR1 MGHRA, CDR2 YSYEKL. The CDR3 runs to 17 residues. CDR3 DNA: TGCGCCAGCAGCCAAGTGGTCTCCGCAGGGACCTCCTACGAGCAGTACTTC. Its protein product is CASSQVVSAGTSYEQYF.

This clone was counted a few times. The rearrangement joins TRBV9 to TRBJ1-1; D gene ambiguous. Germline V gene lookup returns CDR1 SGDLS and CDR2 YYNGEE. The CDR3 spans 15 residues. Trimming stripped 3 bases from V and 0 bases from J, with 12 bases between. CDR3 nucleotide sequence: TGTGCCAGCAGCGACACCTACGGGGTGAACACTGAAGCTTTCTTT. It encodes CASSDTYGVNTEAFF.

This sequence joins TRBV29-1 and TRBJ2-2, with D possibly being TRBD1 (6 bases). The CDR3 consists of 15 residues. With 1 base removed from V and 4 bases from J, the gap between germline ends came to 13 bases. The germline V gene encodes CDR1 SQVTM and CDR2 ANQGSEA. DNA for the CDR3: TGCAGCGTTGAAGGCGCCAGGGGAAGCACCGGGGAGCTGTTTTTT. Translation: CSVEGARGSTGELFF.

V gene TRBV9 combines with J gene TRBJ2-3; no definite D call. CDR1 and CDR2 (germline): SGDLS, YYNGEE. CDR3 length: 12 amino acids. Trimming removed 0 bases from V and 4 bases from J, with 3 bases in between. Written as DNA, the CDR3 is TGTGCCAGCAGCGTAGACTCAGATACGCAGTATTTT. As protein: CASSVDSDTQYF.

The chain couples TRBV27 to TRBJ2-3, with no clear D. This CDR3 region has 12 residues. Per the germline V gene, CDR1 is MNHEY and CDR2 is SMNVEV (reference sequence). The ends were cut back, 6 bases at V and 4 bases at J, with 8 bases in the middle. The CDR3 sequence is CASSPGSDTQYF. CDR3 DNA sequence: TGTGCCAGCAGCCCAGGTTCAGATACGCAGTATTTT.

The chain uses TRBV11-2 and TRBJ1-3; D gene ambiguous. This CDR3 comprises 16 residues. V lost 0 bases and J lost 3, with 12 bases in between. Germline CDR1 and CDR2: SGHAT and FQNNGV. This CDR3 is CASSLEFREGGNTIYF. CDR3 in DNA: TGTGCCAGCAGCTTAGAGTTCCGGGAAGGTGGAAACACCATATATTTT. Full variable domain (rest looked up from reference TRBV11-2 and TRBJ1-3): EAGVAQSPRYKIIEKRQSVAFWCNPISGHATLYWYQQILGQGPKLLIQFQNNGVVDDSQLPKDRFSAERLKGVDSTLKIQPAKLEDSAVYLCASSLEFREGGNTIYFGEGSWLTVV.

There are a few counts of this clone. V and J are TRBV29-1 and TRBJ2-3; D is possibly TRBD2 (5 bases). Trimming took off 4 bases at V and 6 bases at J, with 14 bases between the two ends. CDR1 SQVTM and CDR2 ANQGSEA come from the germline V gene. This CDR3 comprises 13 residues. In nucleotides, the CDR3 is TGCAGCGTTGGCGACGGTTGGGAGGATACGCAGTATTTT. Translating it yields CSVGDGWEDTQYF.

The J gene is TRBJ2-1, the V gene TRBV25-1; 9 nucleotides align to TRBD2. This CDR3 has 15 amino acids. CDR1 MGHDK and CDR2 SYGVNS come from the germline V gene. V lost 2 bases and J lost 3; bases outside the gene matches: 2. The CDR3 DNA reads TGTGCCAGCAGTGAACTAGCGGGGCGCTACAATGAGCAGTTCTTC. It codes for CASSELAGRYNEQFF.

This clone turned up a few times. The chain has TRBV29-1 and TRBJ2-7, with D perhaps matching TRBD1 or TRBD2 (5 bases each). Per germline, CDR1 SQVTM and CDR2 ANQGSEA. This CDR3 has 12 residues. Trimming shortened V by 7 bases and J by 0 bases, and 10 bases separated the two germline ends. The CDR3 nucleotides read TGCAGCGCCGAGGGGAGCTCCTACGAGCAGTACTTC. Protein sequence: CSAEGSSYEQYF.

A word on this clone: In the same sample, other DNA sequences code for this CDR3. J is TRBJ1-2 and V is TRBV29-1; a possible D gene is TRBD1 (5 bases). V was trimmed by 6 bases and J by 8 bases, leaving 13 bases between them. Germline-derived CDR1 and CDR2 are SQVTM and ANQGSEA. CDR3 length: 11 residues. DNA of the CDR3: TGCAGCGTAGAAAACAGGCGCGGCTACACCTTC. Its protein is CSVENRRGYTF.

The gene calls are TRBV7-9 and TRBJ1-4; 11 bases map to TRBD1. The germline V gene encodes CDR1 SEHNR and CDR2 FQNEAQ (reference sequence). The trim removed 6 bases at V and 8 bases at J, leaving 5 bases unmatched. The CDR3 is 14 residues long. The CDR3 DNA is TGTGCCAGCAGTTGGACAGGGGGCGAGGAAAAACTGTTTTTT. This sequence encodes CASSWTGGEEKLFF.

This rearrangement joins TRBV29-1 to TRBJ2-3; D is unresolved. Between the trimmed V and J ends, which lost 6 bases and 4 bases, there was a span of 11 bases. Germline-derived CDR1 and CDR2 are SQVTM and ANQGSEA. CDR3 length: 12 amino acids. The DNA of the CDR3 is TGCAGCGTATATGGGGTAGCAGATACGCAGTATTTT. It is translated as CSVYGVADTQYF.

This clone occurred once. The chain uses TRBV11-2 and TRBJ1-1; D not resolved. The CDR3 is made up of 13 amino acids. Germline-derived CDR1 and CDR2 are SGHAT and FQNNGV. V was pared by 3 bases and J by 5 bases, with 10 bases between. The CDR3: CASSLGARTEAFF. The CDR3 DNA reads as TGTGCCAGCAGCTTGGGCGCGAGGACTGAAGCTTTCTTT.